The 9 T cell receptor beta chains reported below all come from one sample, sequenced in a study of cytomegalovirus exposure and HLA in healthy donors. The table came from immunoSEQ multiplex PCR; TCRdb's copy has only in-frame clones and leaves some out. The data hold 150,000 to 200,000 clones, with approximately 86% observed a single time. The sequencing input was PBMCs. The source is a young man in good health and CMV-seropositive.

This clone was recorded only once. The V call is TRBV9, the J call TRBJ2-7, with D perhaps matching TRBD2 (6 bases). Per the germline V gene, CDR1 is SGDLS and CDR2 is YYNGEE. CDR3 size: 14 residues. The V end lost 4 bases, the J end lost 9 bases, and 20 bases lay between the germline ends. The CDR3 loop reads CASSPGGTLSGQYF. In nucleotides, the CDR3 is TGTGCCAGCAGCCCTGGGGGGACCCTTTCGGGGCAGTACTTC.

The gene calls are TRBV7-8 and TRBJ1-5; D possibly corresponds to TRBD1 (5 bases). The length of the CDR3 is 16 residues. V lost 7 bases, J lost 3 bases, and 19 bases lay in between. Germline CDR1 is SGHVS and CDR2 is FQNEAQ. DNA of the CDR3: TGTGCCAGCATGGTTAGGGGTTTTGGGAACAATCAGCCCCAGCATTTT. Translated, it gives CASMVRGFGNNQPQHF.

The J gene is TRBJ1-4, the V gene TRBV9; D might be TRBD1 (5 bases). Germline CDR1 is SGDLS and CDR2 is YYNGEE. V shed 0 bases and J shed 3 bases, with 6 bases lying between them. This CDR3 spans 14 amino acids. The CDR3 here is CASSVAGANEKLFF. For the CDR3, the DNA is TGTGCCAGCAGCGTAGCGGGGGCTAATGAAAAACTGTTTTTT.

The CDR3 DNA reads as TGTGCCAGTACTGAGCAGGGTCCAGCTAACTATGGCTACACCTTC. Translation: CASTEQGPANYGYTF. The chain carries TRBV19 and TRBJ1-2; the D gene is possibly TRBD1 (5 bases). The CDR3 spans 15 residues. Germline V lookup: CDR1 LNHDA, CDR2 SQIVND (reference sequence). V was pared by 7 bases and J by 0 bases, with 15 bases between. The complete variable domain, with remaining parts taken from reference TRBV19 and TRBJ1-2, reads DGGITQSPKYLFRKEGQNVTLSCEQNLNHDAMYWYRQDPGQGLRLIYYSQIVNDFQKGDIAEGYSVSREKKESFPLTVTSAQKNPTAFYLCASTEQGPANYGYTFGSGTRLTVV.

The chain has TRBV7-9 and TRBJ1-1; unclear D gene. With 5 bases removed from V and 2 bases from J, the gap between germline ends came to 12 bases. CDR3 size: 14 residues. Germline V lookup: CDR1 SEHNR, CDR2 FQNEAQ (reference sequence). For the CDR3, the DNA is TGTGCCAGCAGCCCGCAAACAACCAACACTGAAGCTTTCTTT. Translation: CASSPQTTNTEAFF.

J is TRBJ2-1 and V is TRBV4-1; 12 bases agree with TRBD2. The CDR3 length is 15 residues. Trimming at V came to 8 bases and at J to 9 bases, leaving 11 bases not matched to a gene. CDR1 and CDR2 (germline): MGHRA, YSYEKL. CDR3 in DNA: TGCGCCAGCCGCGGGGGGCTAGCGGGGGGGGGTGAGCAGTTCTTC. It translates to CASRGGLAGGGEQFF.

This clone occurred once. The chain combines TRBV27 with TRBJ2-1; TRBD1 matches at 8 bases. CDR1 is MNHEY and CDR2 is SMNVEV in the germline V gene (reference sequence). V was clipped by 8 bases and J by 2 bases; unmatched bases: 2. CDR3 size: 13 residues. This chain's CDR3 is CASGTGAYNEQFF. The CDR3 DNA follows: TGTGCCAGCGGGACAGGAGCCTACAATGAGCAGTTCTTC.

The V call is TRBV10-2, the J call TRBJ2-7, with TRBD2 matching 10 bases. With V trimmed by 5 bases and J by 2 bases, 3 bases remained unmatched. Germline lookup yields CDR1 WSHSY and CDR2 SAAADI. The CDR3 has 14 amino acids. The DNA for the CDR3 is TGCGCCAGCAGTTTTAGCGGGGGGACCTACGAGCAGTACTTC. Translating gives CASSFSGGTYEQYF.

V usage is TRBV29-1 and J usage is TRBJ2-3; the match to TRBD1 covers 12 bases. Germline values: CDR1 SQVTM, CDR2 ANQGSEA. CDR3 length: 17 amino acids. Trimming cost V 4 bases and J 2 bases; bases outside gene matches: 10. The CDR3 coding sequence is TGCAGCGTTGCGGGACAGGGGGCGTTTGGCGTCACAGATACGCAGTATTTT. This codes for CSVAGQGAFGVTDTQYF.